A single sample gave rise to the 4 T cell receptor beta chains below, sequenced in a study of T cell responses to AZD1222 COVID-19 vaccine. Generated by immunoSEQ multiplex PCR, the TCRdb table keeps only in-frame clones and is missing some. This sample has around 150,000 clones, with 88% found just once. This specimen was peripheral blood, taken on day 0 of MenACWY control vaccination. The receptors come from an adult in good health.

The chain recombines TRBV29-1 with TRBJ1-1, with D possibly matching TRBD1 (6 bases). The CDR3 totals 15 residues. The germline gives CDR1 SQVTM, CDR2 ANQGSEA. V dropped 4 bases and J dropped 3 bases, with 18 bases sitting between them. The CDR3 coding sequence is TGCAGCGTTGGGGGGCAGGGGAGAGTCCACACTGAAGCTTTCTTT. Protein sequence: CSVGGQGRVHTEAFF. Based on the CDR3 plus reference TRBV29-1 and TRBJ1-1, the full variable domain is SAVISQKPSRDICQRGTSLTIQCQVDSQVTMMFWYRQQPGQSLTLIATANQGSEATYESGFVIDKFPISRPNLTFSTLTVSNMSPEDSSIYLCSVGGQGRVHTEAFFGQGTRLTVV.

This chain connects TRBV27 to TRBJ2-7, with a possible D match to TRBD2 (6 bases). Germline values: CDR1 MNHEY, CDR2 SMNVEV (reference sequence). Trimming left V 6 bases short and J 4 bases short, with 19 bases between. The CDR3 covers 15 residues. This CDR3 reads CASRYREGGAYEQYF. CDR3 DNA sequence: TGTGCCAGCAGATACCGCGAGGGAGGCGCTTACGAGCAGTACTTC.

V is TRBV7-2 and J is TRBJ2-4; 15 nucleotides align to TRBD2. The J segment lost 1 base and the V segment lost 5 bases, leaving 6 bases of the junction unmatched. Germline V gene data show CDR1 as SGHTA and CDR2 as FQGNSA. There are 18 residues in the CDR3. This CDR3 is CASSPGLAGGPAKNIQYF. The CDR3 DNA follows: TGTGCCAGCAGCCCCGGACTAGCGGGGGGGCCGGCCAAAAACATTCAGTACTTC.

In DNA, the CDR3 is TGTGCCATACAGGGGGGAAACGGCTACACCTTC. This encodes CAIQGGNGYTF. This chain uses TRBV12-3 or TRBV12-4 with TRBJ1-2; 8 bases match TRBD1. The V gene end was trimmed by 10 bases and the J gene end by 8 bases; junction bases not matched to a gene: 6. The CDR3 is 11 amino acids.